The 29 T cell receptor beta chains in this list originate from one sample, sequenced in a study of patients and donors after allogeneic stem cell transplantation. TCRdb used MiXCR to reprocess the RT-PCR reads, holding one entry per CDR3 protein. In the table there are 400,000 to 500,000 distinct CDR3 sequences, roughly 17% of which are singletons. The specimen was blood, either unsorted or a sorted T cell fraction (not recorded which). These receptor sequences come from a human donor who was either an allogeneic HSCT recipient or a stem cell or donor lymphocyte infusion donor (not recorded which). It is not recorded whose cells these are; they may come from a transplant donor.

V usage is TRBV9 and J usage is TRBJ2-1, with unresolved D. Germline V gives CDR1 SGDLS, CDR2 YYNGEE. CDR3 length: 14 residues. V was shortened by 0 bases and J by 5 bases, with 9 bases between the two germline ends. The CDR3 DNA reads TGTGCCAGCAGCGTAGGGCCAAATCACAATGAGCAGTTCTTC. Its protein product is CASSVGPNHNEQFF.

This chain links TRBV19 with TRBJ1-1, with D perhaps matching TRBD1 (6 bases). The CDR3 sequence is 15 residues long. In germline, CDR1 is LNHDA, CDR2 SQIVND (reference sequence). V dropped 5 bases and J dropped 3 bases, with 16 bases sitting between them. CDR3 sequence: CASSLTRQEDTEAFF. CDR3 nucleotide sequence: TGTGCCAGTAGTCTCACCCGACAGGAAGACACTGAAGCTTTCTTT.

The table lists this clonotype with a few counts. The V gene is TRBV5-1, the J gene TRBJ1-5; D call uncertain. The CDR3 is made up of 15 amino acids. V shed 0 bases and J shed 10 bases, with 17 bases lying between them. Germline V gives CDR1 SGHRS, CDR2 YFSETQ. CDR3 sequence reads: CASSLETPHKEPQHF. CDR3 sequence (DNA): TGCGCCAGCAGCTTGGAAACCCCGCATAAAGAACCCCAGCATTTT.

The chain combines TRBV27 with TRBJ2-3, with D unclear. V lost 6 bases and J lost 2, with 12 bases in between. The CDR3 sequence is 14 residues long. From germline, CDR1 is MNHEY and CDR2 SMNVEV (reference sequence). CDR3 bases: TGTGCCAGCAGGATCTTCACCCCCACAGATACGCAGTATTTT. It is translated as CASRIFTPTDTQYF.

The table lists this clonotype with a few counts. The chain couples TRBV5-1 to TRBJ2-2, with 11 bases lining up with TRBD2. This CDR3 contains 18 residues. Germline V lookup: CDR1 SGHRS, CDR2 YFSETQ. J lost 2 bases, V lost 0 bases, and 6 bases had no gene match. As DNA, the CDR3 is TGCGCCAGCAGCTTGGGGCTAGCGGGAGGCCTCAACACCGGGGAGCTGTTTTTT. Amino acids: CASSLGLAGGLNTGELFF.

This clonotype came up a few times. V is TRBV4-1 and J is TRBJ2-7; 8 positions agree with TRBD1. Germline CDR1 MGHRA, CDR2 YSYEKL. With 0 bases clipped from V and 1 base from J, the junction kept 8 bases outside the gene matches. The CDR3 extends over 17 amino acids. CDR3 loop: CASSQDDLRTGSYEQYF. As DNA, the CDR3 is TGCGCCAGCAGCCAAGATGACCTAAGGACAGGGTCCTACGAGCAGTACTTC.

In its sample, this clonotype was seen many times. The genes are TRBV4-1 and TRBJ2-1, with 9 nucleotides matching TRBD1. The J segment lost 6 bases and the V segment lost 2 bases, leaving 11 bases of the junction unmatched. Germline lookup yields CDR1 MGHRA and CDR2 YSYEKL. The CDR3 covers 17 residues. CDR3 amino acids: CASSQFPRDRVGNEQFF. DNA for the CDR3: TGCGCCAGCAGCCAATTCCCCCGGGACAGGGTGGGCAATGAGCAGTTCTTC.

This clonotype has just a few counts. The rearrangement uses TRBV30 and TRBJ2-6; 7 nucleotides align to TRBD1. Looked up from germline, CDR1 is GTSNPN and CDR2 is SVGIG (reference sequence). Unmatched junction bases numbered 5, after V lost 4 bases and J lost 14 bases. This CDR3 is built from 11 residues. CDR3 loop: CAWNRGIILTF. CDR3 nucleotides: TGTGCCTGGAACAGGGGAATCATCCTGACTTTC.

V is TRBV2 and J is TRBJ2-5; TRBD1 is a possible D gene (5 bases). Trimming cost V 5 bases and J 4 bases, with 14 bases left between them. Germline V gene data show CDR1 as SNHLY and CDR2 as FYNNEI. The CDR3 consists of 14 residues. In nucleotides, the CDR3 is TGTGCCAGCAGTACAAGGCAGGGTGGAGAGACCCAGTACTTC. Translation: CASSTRQGGETQYF.

J is TRBJ2-2 and V is TRBV5-1; 8 bases agree with TRBD1. V gave up 3 bases and J gave up 2 bases; unmatched junction bases: 6. The germline gives CDR1 SGHRS, CDR2 YFSETQ. The CDR3 is made up of 16 amino acids. CDR3 protein: CASSSPTGVNTGELFF. As DNA, the CDR3 is TGCGCCAGCAGCTCCCCGACAGGGGTCAACACCGGGGAGCTGTTTTTT. Using reference TRBV5-1 and TRBJ2-2 for the parts outside the CDR3, the full variable domain is KAGVTQTPRYLIKTRGQQVTLSCSPISGHRSVSWYQQTPGQGLQFLFEYFSETQRNKGNFPGRFSGRQFSNSRSEMNVSTLELGDSALYLCASSSPTGVNTGELFFGEGSRLTVL.

This chain uses TRBV4-3 with TRBJ2-7, with a possible D match to TRBD2 (6 bases). CDR1 and CDR2 (germline): LGHNA, YSLEER. V was pared by 0 bases and J by 6 bases, with 21 bases between. CDR3 length equals 17 residues. The CDR3 region has the DNA TGCGCCAGCAGCCAAGATTGGGCGGGGTCGAGGGAGCGCGAGCAGTACTTC. It specifies CASSQDWAGSREREQYF.

Comment on this clonotype: This could be a read error, since a much larger clone is one nucleotide away. The V and J genes are TRBV7-2 and TRBJ2-7; no clear D gene. There are 14 residues in the CDR3. CDR1 is SGHTA and CDR2 is FQGNSA in the germline V gene. The DNA of the CDR3 is TGTGTCAGCAGGACGGTAGGGAACTCCTACGAGCAGTACTTC. This encodes CVSRTVGNSYEQYF. Full variable domain (remainder filled in from reference TRBV7-2 and TRBJ2-7): GAGVSQSPSNKVTEKGKDVELRCDPISGHTALYWYRQSLGQGLEFLIYFQGNSAPDKSGLPSDRFSAERTGGSVSTLTIQRTQQEDSAVYLCVSRTVGNSYEQYFGPGTRLTVT.

This clonotype was observed a few times. This chain uses TRBV6-1 with TRBJ1-1, with D perhaps matching TRBD1 (5 bases). The germline V and J ends were trimmed by 6 bases and 5 bases, with 13 bases remaining between them. CDR1 is MNHNS and CDR2 is SASEGT in the germline V gene. The length of the CDR3 is 13 residues. CDR3: CASSRYRGTEAFF. CDR3 nucleotides: TGTGCCAGCAGCCGATACCGGGGGACTGAAGCTTTCTTT.

The chain combines TRBV4-1 with TRBJ1-1; unclear D gene. The CDR3 runs to 16 residues. V was trimmed by 4 bases and J by 3 bases, leaving 18 bases between them. CDR1 and CDR2 from the germline V gene are MGHRA and YSYEKL. This CDR3 is CASSPWAGQEDTEAFF. CDR3 DNA: TGCGCCAGCAGCCCCTGGGCAGGCCAGGAGGACACTGAAGCTTTCTTT.

The V call is TRBV20-1, the J call TRBJ2-3; tentative D call: TRBD2 (6 bases). CDR1 is DFQATT and CDR2 is SNEGSKA in the germline V gene (reference sequence). Trimming stripped 0 bases from V and 6 bases from J, with 10 bases between. This CDR3 is built from 13 residues. The CDR3 loop reads CSARDMGLDTQYF. The CDR3 nucleotides read TGCAGTGCTAGAGATATGGGACTGGATACGCAGTATTTT.

The J gene is TRBJ1-1, the V gene TRBV7-9; D uncertain. V gave up 0 bases and J gave up 0 bases, with 14 bases separating them. CDR1 and CDR2 from the germline V gene are SEHNR and FQNEAQ (reference sequence). CDR3 size: 17 residues. The CDR3 bases are TGTGCCAGCAGCTTAGCCAGATTTGAGAGACTGAACACTGAAGCTTTCTTT. The encoded protein is CASSLARFERLNTEAFF.

This clonotype was seen a handful of times. CDR3 sequence: CASSLAPGRINYGYTF. The CDR3, as DNA: TGTGCCAGCAGCTTAGCGCCGGGACGAATTAACTATGGCTACACCTTC. V usage is TRBV7-2 and J usage is TRBJ1-2; D is perhaps TRBD1 (5 bases). This CDR3 has 16 residues. Germline CDR1 is SGHTA and CDR2 is FQGNSA. V was trimmed by 0 bases and J by 1 base, leaving 12 bases between them.

Points on this clonotype: This may be a read error: a much more frequent sequence differs by one nucleotide. V usage is TRBV5-1 and J usage is TRBJ1-1, with a weak D call TRBD1 (6 bases). Germline V gives CDR1 SGHRS, CDR2 YFSETQ. This CDR3 has 16 amino acids. The ends were cut back, 6 bases at V and 4 bases at J, with 22 bases in the middle. This CDR3 reads CASNFVGARGVTEAFF. CDR3 in DNA: TGCGCCAGCAACTTTGTCGGGGCAAGGGGGGTCACTGAAGCTTTCTTT.

This clonotype has more than one count but fewer than ten. The gene calls are TRBV7-2 and TRBJ1-2; 7 bases are shared with TRBD1. Germline V CDR1 and CDR2: SGHTA, FQGNSA. The V segment lost 0 bases and the J segment 7 bases; nucleotides outside the gene matches: 2. There are 13 residues in the CDR3. CDR3 coding DNA: TGTGCCAGCAGCTTAGCCCGACAGGGTGGCTACACCTTC. Translated, it gives CASSLARQGGYTF.

In this sample, this clonotype turned up a few times. V gene TRBV7-3 combines with J gene TRBJ1-1; D perhaps matches TRBD1 (5 bases). Per the germline V gene, CDR1 is SGHTA and CDR2 is FQGTGA. The CDR3 extends over 14 amino acids. Trimming cost V 1 base and J 4 bases, with 10 bases left between them. CDR3 nucleotides: TGTGCCAGCAGCTTAAAGTCAGGGAGCACTGAAGCTTTCTTT. Encoded protein: CASSLKSGSTEAFF.

V gene TRBV2 combines with J gene TRBJ2-3; 10 nucleotides line up with TRBD1. This CDR3 contains 16 residues. Germline V lookup: CDR1 SNHLY, CDR2 FYNNEI. The V gene end was trimmed by 5 bases and the J gene end by 2 bases; junction bases not matched to a gene: 7. The CDR3 nucleotides read TGTGCCAGCAGTACTGGGACAGGGGTCTACACAGATACGCAGTATTTT. It encodes CASSTGTGVYTDTQYF.

This clonotype was picked up a small number of times. The chain uses TRBV6-5 and TRBJ1-1; possibly TRBD1 for D (5 bases). Germline-derived CDR1 and CDR2 are MNHEY and SVGAGI. V lost 2 bases, J lost 4 bases, and 17 bases lay in between. The CDR3 loop spans 16 amino acids. This CDR3 reads CASSYIPLGQGTEAFF. DNA for the CDR3: TGTGCCAGCAGTTACATACCTCTTGGACAAGGCACTGAAGCTTTCTTT.

This sequence joins TRBV2 and TRBJ2-7; the match to TRBD1 covers 7 bases. The ends lost 2 bases at V and 6 bases at J; junction bases unmatched: 4. Per germline, CDR1 SNHLY and CDR2 FYNNEI. This CDR3 spans 13 amino acids. CDR3 in amino acids: CASSERDRLEQYF. CDR3 DNA sequence: TGTGCCAGCAGTGAAAGGGACAGACTCGAGCAGTACTTC.

This clonotype was recorded a few times. The CDR3 sequence: CASSPYLGYEQYF. CDR3 DNA: TGTGCCAGCAGCCCCTATCTCGGCTACGAGCAGTACTTC. This chain joins TRBV4-2 and TRBJ2-7, with no clear D. CDR3 length: 13 amino acids. In germline, CDR1 is LGHNA, CDR2 YNFKEQ. V gave up 4 bases and J gave up 3 bases, with 10 bases separating them.

The sample holds many counts of this clonotype. This sequence joins TRBV12-3 or TRBV12-4 and TRBJ1-2; a weak D match, TRBD1 (6 bases). The CDR3 consists of 14 residues. V lost 4 bases to trimming and J lost 3 bases, with 12 bases between them. The CDR3, as DNA: TGTGCCAGCAGTTGGCCGGGGGCCGACTATGGCTACACCTTC. This sequence encodes CASSWPGADYGYTF.

This clonotype came up many times. V and J are TRBV4-1 and TRBJ2-1; perhaps TRBD2 as D (5 bases). V was pared by 6 bases and J by 4 bases, with 13 bases between. The length of the CDR3 is 14 residues. Germline loops: CDR1 MGHRA, CDR2 YSYEKL. This CDR3 is CASRLRVVYNEQFF. The CDR3 DNA is TGCGCCAGCAGATTGCGGGTGGTTTACAATGAGCAGTTCTTC.

There are a few counts of this clonotype. This chain links TRBV6-2 or TRBV6-3 with TRBJ1-1; possibly TRBD1 for D (5 bases). This CDR3 comprises 15 residues. V was trimmed by 8 bases and J by 6 bases, leaving 22 bases between them. CDR1 and CDR2 from the germline V gene are MNHEY and SVGEGT. In DNA, the CDR3 is TGTGCCAGCCGACTCCGGGGCCGACGTATGGCTGAAGCTTTCTTT. Its protein is CASRLRGRRMAEAFF.

This clonotype was seen repeatedly, ten times or more. The chain carries TRBV21-1 and TRBJ2-1; the D call of TRBD2 is as the table states it, not checked on the DNA. TRBV21-1 corresponds to a pseudogene. The CDR3 has 15 amino acids. The CDR3, as DNA: TGTGCCAGCAGCAAAAATGGGAGGCCCTACAATGAGCAGTTCTTC. Protein: CASSKNGRPYNEQFF.

The V and J genes are TRBV6-5 and TRBJ2-7; D gene unclear. This CDR3 region has 15 residues. With 0 bases removed from V and 0 bases from J, the gap between germline ends came to 9 bases. Germline values: CDR1 MNHEY, CDR2 SVGAGI. The chain's CDR3 is CASSYSSRVSYEQYF. CDR3 nucleotide sequence: TGTGCCAGCAGTTACTCGAGTCGGGTCTCCTACGAGCAGTACTTC.